One and the same sample provided the 20 T cell receptor beta chains below, sequenced in a study of cytomegalovirus exposure and HLA in healthy donors. Primers included in the PCR were 60 Vbeta and 13 Jbeta primers. Measured with immunoSEQ multiplex PCR; TCRdb has only the in-frame clones, and not every one. Here the sample spans about 140,000 clones, about 75% being singletons. What was sequenced was PBMCs. The receptors shown here come from a young woman in good health and CMV-seronegative.

This chain joins TRBV6-6 and TRBJ2-3, with 7 bases lining up with TRBD2. CDR3 length: 16 residues. V was clipped by 0 bases and J by 4 bases; unmatched bases: 7. Germline values: CDR1 MNHNY, CDR2 SVGAGI (reference sequence). This chain's CDR3 is CASSYSAGVTSDTQYF. The CDR3 region has the DNA TGTGCCAGCAGTTACTCGGCGGGGGTAACCTCAGATACGCAGTATTTT.

In this sample, this clone turned up a few times. The V gene is TRBV4-2, the J gene TRBJ2-7; the D gene is possibly TRBD1 (5 bases). Trimming stripped 1 base from V and 3 bases from J, with 13 bases between. Germline V gene sequence: CDR1 LGHNA, CDR2 YNFKEQ. The CDR3 runs to 15 residues. In DNA, the CDR3 is TGTGCCAGCAGCCAAGCCCCCAGGGTGGGCTACGAGCAGTACTTC. Protein: CASSQAPRVGYEQYF.

This chain uses TRBV6-1 with TRBJ1-1; no clear D gene. Between the trimmed V and J ends, which lost 11 bases and 3 bases, there was a span of 19 bases. The CDR3 totals 14 residues. Germline CDR1 is MNHNS and CDR2 is SASEGT. CDR3 amino acids: CAGNRENGDTEAFF. The DNA of the CDR3 is TGTGCCGGCAACCGGGAAAACGGGGACACTGAAGCTTTCTTT.

This rearrangement joins TRBV12-5 to TRBJ2-4, with 9 nucleotides matching TRBD1. CDR1 and CDR2 from the germline V gene are LGHNT and FRNRAP. The CDR3 extends over 18 amino acids. The trim removed 11 bases at V and 1 base at J, leaving 18 bases unmatched. The CDR3 spells CAGSTGTGSTRAKNIQYF. The CDR3 region has the DNA TGTGCTGGATCTACCGGGACAGGGTCTACTAGGGCCAAAAACATTCAGTACTTC.

This clone was seen only once. This chain links TRBV7-8 with TRBJ1-1; weak D call: TRBD1 (6 bases). This CDR3 is 14 amino acids long. From germline, CDR1 is SGHVS and CDR2 FQNEAQ. Trimming pared 5 bases from V and 5 bases from J, leaving 15 bases between. The CDR3 sequence: CASSTQGHETEAFF. The CDR3 DNA is TGTGCCAGCAGCACACAGGGCCATGAGACTGAAGCTTTCTTT.

CDR3 amino acids: CASSLAGGLSPLHF. The CDR3 DNA follows: TGTGCCAGCAGCTTGGCCGGTGGGCTATCACCCCTCCACTTT. The chain links TRBV5-6 to TRBJ1-6; unclear D gene. Trimming took 0 bases from V and 10 from J, leaving 11 bases between them. The CDR3 spans 14 residues. Germline CDR1 SGHDT, CDR2 YYEEEE.

Points on this clone: At the DNA level, this CDR3 is encoded by other sequences in the same sample as well. The chain is built from TRBV29-1 and TRBJ1-2; 7 nucleotides align to TRBD1. The V segment lost 4 bases and the J segment 4 bases; nucleotides outside the gene matches: 9. The germline gives CDR1 SQVTM, CDR2 ANQGSEA. This CDR3 is built from 14 residues. Here the CDR3 reads CSVADGQGGYGYTF. CDR3 sequence (DNA): TGCAGCGTTGCGGACGGGCAGGGGGGCTATGGCTACACCTTC.

This clone was picked up a small number of times. The gene calls are TRBV7-8 and TRBJ2-1, with TRBD2 matching over 8 bases. CDR1 and CDR2 from the germline V gene are SGHVS and FQNEAQ. This CDR3 contains 16 residues. Trimming at V came to 4 bases and at J to 3 bases, leaving 8 bases not matched to a gene. The CDR3 sequence is CASSSGSGIYYNEQFF. In DNA, the CDR3 is TGTGCCAGCAGCTCAGGTAGCGGGATATACTACAATGAGCAGTTCTTC.

This clone was seen more than once but under ten times. The CDR3 nucleotides are TGTGCCAGCAGTGAACAGGTCACCACCGGGGAGCTGTTTTTT. Protein product: CASSEQVTTGELFF. The chain has TRBV6-1 and TRBJ2-2; D remains ambiguous. This CDR3 is built from 14 residues. CDR1 and CDR2 from the germline V gene are MNHNS and SASEGT. V lost 2 bases and J 4 bases, leaving 8 bases between the germline ends.

The chain links TRBV29-1 to TRBJ2-7; 14 nucleotides align to TRBD2. After removal of 6 bases from V and 7 bases from J, the junction contained 8 bases not matched to a gene. CDR3 length: 14 amino acids. The germline V gene encodes CDR1 SQVTM and CDR2 ANQGSEA. CDR3 in DNA: TGCAGCGTCAAAGGACTAGCGGGGGGCCTGGAGCAGTACTTC. Its translation is CSVKGLAGGLEQYF.

This sequence joins TRBV2 and TRBJ1-5, with 10 nucleotides matching TRBD1. The junction had 2 bases not matched to a gene; V was cut back by 6 bases and J by 3 bases. In germline, CDR1 is SNHLY, CDR2 FYNNEI. The CDR3 has 14 residues. CDR3 nucleotides: TGTGCCAGCAGAGGGACAGGGGCCAATCAGCCCCAGCATTTT. Amino acids: CASRGTGANQPQHF.

This clone showed up just a few times. This chain connects TRBV6-1 to TRBJ2-7; no firm D call. Trimming stripped 2 bases from V and 5 bases from J, with 13 bases between. Germline V gene lookup returns CDR1 MNHNS and CDR2 SASEGT. This CDR3 is built from 14 residues. The CDR3: CASSEYSPSDEQYF. The CDR3 DNA reads as TGTGCCAGCAGTGAATATTCACCGAGCGACGAGCAGTACTTC.

The genes are TRBV6-6 and TRBJ2-3; D might be TRBD2 (5 bases). The CDR3 spans 14 residues. With 0 bases removed from V and 5 bases from J, the gap between germline ends came to 9 bases. Germline-derived CDR1 and CDR2 are MNHNY and SVGAGI (reference sequence). CDR3 in amino acids: CASSYSLEGDTQYF. The CDR3 DNA sequence: TGTGCCAGCAGTTACTCCCTAGAGGGAGATACGCAGTATTTT.

This clone was seen more than once but under ten times. The gene calls are TRBV27 and TRBJ1-1, with TRBD1 matching 8 bases. The CDR3 loop spans 15 amino acids. Germline loops: CDR1 MNHEY, CDR2 SMNVEV (reference sequence). V gave up 5 bases and J gave up 3 bases; unmatched junction bases: 8. CDR3 residues: CASSTRTGRDTEAFF. As DNA, the CDR3 is TGTGCCAGCAGTACGCGGACAGGGCGGGACACTGAAGCTTTCTTT.

This clone was found many times. The chain couples TRBV6-1 to TRBJ2-7, with TRBD2 matching 14 bases. Germline-derived CDR1 and CDR2 are MNHNS and SASEGT. J gave up 5 bases and V 5 bases, and 5 bases lay outside the gene matches. The CDR3 has 15 residues. The CDR3 sequence is CASSRTSGGSDEQYV. Written as DNA, the CDR3 is TGTGCCAGCAGTCGGACTAGCGGGGGGTCGGACGAGCAGTACGTC.

In this sample, this clone turned up a few times. The chain combines TRBV28 with TRBJ1-2; TRBD1 matches 7 bases. Germline V gene lookup returns CDR1 MDHEN and CDR2 SYDVKM. Unmatched junction bases numbered 7, after V lost 6 bases and J lost 6 bases. The CDR3 extends over 13 amino acids. The CDR3 sequence is CASSPYRGNGYTF. CDR3 DNA sequence: TGTGCCAGCAGCCCGTACAGGGGAAATGGCTACACCTTC.

This chain's CDR3 is CASSYSWDRRGGTIYF. The CDR3 DNA reads as TGTGCCAGCAGTTACTCCTGGGACAGGCGAGGAGGCACCATATATTTT. The chain recombines TRBV6-5 with TRBJ1-3, with 8 bases lining up with TRBD1. Germline loops: CDR1 MNHEY, CDR2 SVGAGI. Trimming removed 0 bases from V and 9 bases from J; junction bases left unmatched: 10. The CDR3 covers 16 residues.

In DNA, the CDR3 is TGTGCCAGCAGTTTATCCACAGGGATCGGTGGCTACACCTTC. Translation: CASSLSTGIGGYTF. The chain carries TRBV27 and TRBJ1-2, with a tentative D call TRBD1 (6 bases). Germline V gives CDR1 MNHEY, CDR2 SMNVEV (reference sequence). The V end was cut by 0 bases, the J end by 7 bases, with 12 bases between. The CDR3 is 14 residues long.

The rearrangement joins TRBV6-6 to TRBJ1-1; 10 bases agree with TRBD1. CDR3 length: 14 residues. Germline trimming cut 0 bases from V and 10 bases from J; bases unmatched to any gene: 5. The germline V gene encodes CDR1 MNHNY and CDR2 SVGAGI (reference sequence). Written as DNA, the CDR3 is TGTGCCAGCAGTTACTCCGACAGGGGGCGCGTAGCTTTCTTT. Its translation: CASSYSDRGRVAFF.

The gene calls are TRBV7-9 and TRBJ2-3; D remains ambiguous. The CDR3 runs 11 residues. Trimming stripped 5 bases from V and 9 bases from J, with 9 bases between. Germline V gives CDR1 SEHNR, CDR2 FQNEAQ (reference sequence). This CDR3 reads CASSQGDTQYF. CDR3 DNA sequence: TGTGCCAGCAGCCAAGGAGACACGCAGTATTTT.